The 5 T cell receptor beta chains below come from one sample, sequenced in a study of blood T cell repertoires in COVID-19. Data came from immunoSEQ multiplex PCR; TCRdb stores just in-frame clones and leaves some out. The data show around 69,000 clones, with 75% to 90% seen just once and around 5% held by the top ten. Sequencing was carried out using peripheral blood. Receptors originate from a woman in her 50s with active COVID-19.

The chain uses TRBV19 and TRBJ1-4; 8 nucleotides align to TRBD1. The CDR3 runs to 16 residues. Trimming removed 3 bases from V and 6 bases from J; junction bases left unmatched: 9. The germline CDR1 and CDR2 sequences are LNHDA and SQIVND (reference sequence). CDR3 sequence reads: CASSIGRTGSYEKLFF. In DNA, the CDR3 is TGTGCCAGTAGTATCGGGCGGACAGGGTCTTATGAAAAACTGTTTTTT.

This chain connects TRBV28 to TRBJ1-1, with 11 bases that match TRBD1. CDR1 MDHEN and CDR2 SYDVKM come from the germline V gene. CDR3 length equals 13 residues. With 6 bases clipped from V and 11 bases from J, the junction kept 8 bases outside the gene matches. The CDR3 loop is CASSPGTGGTAFF. For the CDR3, the DNA is TGTGCCAGCAGCCCCGGGACAGGGGGGACGGCTTTCTTT.

The chain combines TRBV2 with TRBJ2-7; tentatively, D is TRBD1 (6 bases). CDR1 and CDR2 from the germline V gene are SNHLY and FYNNEI. The CDR3 is 14 amino acids. With 6 bases removed from V and 4 bases from J, the gap between germline ends came to 16 bases. CDR3 sequence: CASRTNRVDYEQYF. In nucleotides, the CDR3 is TGTGCCAGCAGGACAAACAGGGTTGATTACGAGCAGTACTTC. Variable domain in full (rest from reference TRBV2 and TRBJ2-7): EPEVTQTPSHQVTQMGQEVILRCVPISNHLYFYWYRQILGQKVEFLVSFYNNEISEKSEIFDDQFSVERPDGSNFTLKIRSTKLEDSAMYFCASRTNRVDYEQYFGPGTRLTVT.

This chain links TRBV25-1 with TRBJ1-4; a weak D match, TRBD1 (6 bases). Germline CDR1 reads MGHDK; CDR2 reads SYGVNS. Trimming took 6 bases from V and 4 from J, leaving 12 bases between them. The CDR3 covers 14 residues. For the CDR3, the DNA is TGTGCCAGCAGGGAACAGGGAAGTAATGAAAAACTGTTTTTT. This encodes CASREQGSNEKLFF.

This clone has only a few counts. The chain links TRBV7-3 to TRBJ1-5, with D tentatively TRBD1 (5 bases). With 3 bases removed from V and 5 bases from J, the gap between germline ends came to 8 bases. This CDR3 region has 13 residues. Looked up from germline, CDR1 is SGHTA and CDR2 is FQGTGA. The CDR3 spells CASSLGGDQPQHF. CDR3 bases: TGTGCCAGCAGCTTGGGGGGAGATCAGCCCCAGCATTTT.